Following are 22 T cell receptor beta chains from one sample sequenced in a study of OX40 agonist ivuxolimab in advanced cancers. Clones were sequenced by immunoSEQ multiplex PCR, and TCRdb holds only the in-frame ones, with some missing. In the table there are 60,000 to 80,000 clones, 90% to 95% of which are singletons. Here the sequenced sample was CD4+ or CD8+ T cells sorted from blood, taken in a trial of the OX40 agonist ivuxolimab. Receptors originate from an adult with an advanced solid tumor such as melanoma, head and neck, liver or kidney cancer.

The chain employs TRBV6-6 and TRBJ1-2, with 7 bases that match TRBD1. Germline-derived CDR1 and CDR2 are MNHNY and SVGAGI (reference sequence). Trimming took 2 bases from V and 6 from J; bases not matched to a gene: 9. The CDR3 consists of 15 residues. Here the CDR3 reads CASSYIGGTGDGYTF. CDR3 nucleotides: TGTGCCAGCAGTTACATCGGTGGTACAGGGGATGGCTACACCTTC.

The V call is TRBV7-2, the J call TRBJ2-4; no clear D gene. In germline, CDR1 is SGHTA, CDR2 FQGNSA. The CDR3 has 15 amino acids. Trimming removed 5 bases at V and 0 bases at J, with 11 bases between. CDR3 sequence reads: CASSLDPGAKNIQYF. Written as DNA, the CDR3 is TGTGCCAGCAGCCTTGATCCGGGAGCCAAAAACATTCAGTACTTC.

This rearrangement joins TRBV2 to TRBJ2-3; 12 bases agree with TRBD2. CDR3 size: 16 residues. Trimming removed 5 bases from V and 4 bases from J; junction bases left unmatched: 7. Germline V gene sequence: CDR1 SNHLY, CDR2 FYNNEI. For the CDR3, the DNA is TGTGCCAGCAGTCCGACTAGCGGGAGTACGTCAGATACGCAGTATTTT. It encodes CASSPTSGSTSDTQYF.

This chain connects TRBV29-1 to TRBJ2-1, with D tentatively TRBD2 (5 bases). Germline V gene data show CDR1 as SQVTM and CDR2 as ANQGSEA. Trimming took off 4 bases at V and 5 bases at J, with 12 bases between the two ends. The CDR3 spans 13 residues. CDR3 residues: CSVGKRLNNEQFF. The CDR3 nucleotides are TGCAGCGTTGGGAAGAGACTAAACAATGAGCAGTTCTTC.

The V gene is TRBV19, the J gene TRBJ2-1; TRBD1 agrees at 7 bases. Germline CDR1 LNHDA, CDR2 SQIVND (reference sequence). This CDR3 contains 15 residues. With 4 bases clipped from V and 3 bases from J, the junction kept 6 bases outside the gene matches. The CDR3 nucleotides read TGTGCCAGTAGTACGGGACAGACTAACTACAATGAGCAGTTCTTC. Translation gives CASSTGQTNYNEQFF.

The genes are TRBV7-8 and TRBJ2-7; TRBD1 matches at 9 bases. This CDR3 is 17 amino acids long. V lost 0 bases and J lost 5; bases outside the gene matches: 11. The germline gives CDR1 SGHVS, CDR2 FQNEAQ. This CDR3 reads CASSLALPGQGGHEQYF. For the CDR3, the DNA is TGTGCCAGCAGCTTAGCACTTCCGGGACAGGGAGGACACGAGCAGTACTTC. Based on the CDR3 plus reference TRBV7-8 and TRBJ2-7, the full variable domain is GAGVSQSPRYKVAKRGQDVALRCDPISGHVSLFWYQQALGQGPEFLTYFQNEAQLDKSGLPSDRFFAERPEGSVSTLKIQRTQQEDSAVYLCASSLALPGQGGHEQYFGPGTRLTVT.

This rearrangement joins TRBV19 to TRBJ2-3, with 9 positions matching TRBD2. This CDR3 is built from 14 residues. The V and J ends lost 7 bases and 5 bases, in that order; junction bases with no gene match: 7. Germline V lookup: CDR1 LNHDA, CDR2 SQIVND (reference sequence). CDR3 in DNA: TGTGCCAGTAAACGCGGGAGGGAGCGAGATACGCAGTATTTT. Protein product: CASKRGRERDTQYF.

This clone showed up just once. The rearrangement joins TRBV5-1 to TRBJ1-3; a weak D match, TRBD1 (6 bases). There are 14 residues in the CDR3. The V end lost 3 bases, the J end lost 4 bases, and 11 bases lay between the germline ends. Germline V lookup: CDR1 SGHRS, CDR2 YFSETQ. The CDR3 protein is CASSSRGQGNTIYF. CDR3 DNA sequence: TGCGCCAGCAGCTCGCGAGGACAGGGAAACACCATATATTTT. Using reference TRBV5-1 and TRBJ1-3 for the parts outside the CDR3, the full variable domain is KAGVTQTPRYLIKTRGQQVTLSCSPISGHRSVSWYQQTPGQGLQFLFEYFSETQRNKGNFPGRFSGRQFSNSRSEMNVSTLELGDSALYLCASSSRGQGNTIYFGEGSWLTVV.

This chain connects TRBV5-1 to TRBJ1-5; tentatively, D is TRBD1 (6 bases). V lost 4 bases, J lost 0 bases, and 32 bases lay in between. From germline, CDR1 is SGHRS and CDR2 YFSETQ. The CDR3 is 22 amino acids. CDR3 in amino acids: CASSPDASGGVGEGTSNQPQHF. CDR3 sequence (DNA): TGCGCCAGCAGCCCCGATGCGTCCGGGGGCGTAGGGGAAGGGACTAGCAATCAGCCCCAGCATTTT. Drawing the rest from reference TRBV5-1 and TRBJ1-5, the complete variable domain is KAGVTQTPRYLIKTRGQQVTLSCSPISGHRSVSWYQQTPGQGLQFLFEYFSETQRNKGNFPGRFSGRQFSNSRSEMNVSTLELGDSALYLCASSPDASGGVGEGTSNQPQHFGDGTRLSIL.

The CDR3 loop is CASSLGGNSYNEQFF. CDR3 nucleotides: TGCGCCAGCAGCTTGGGCGGAAACTCCTACAATGAGCAGTTCTTC. The chain is built from TRBV5-1 and TRBJ2-1; D gene uncertain. There are 15 residues in the CDR3. Germline values: CDR1 SGHRS, CDR2 YFSETQ. Trimming took 0 bases from V and 0 from J, leaving 7 bases between them.

This sequence joins TRBV6-1 and TRBJ1-5; D remains unclear. Germline CDR1 and CDR2: MNHNS and SASEGT. The CDR3 is 15 residues long. Between the trimmed V and J ends, which lost 2 bases and 6 bases, there was a span of 14 bases. CDR3 sequence (DNA): TGTGCCAGCAGTGAAACGTACAGTTTTTCTCAGCCCCAGCATTTT. Translated, it gives CASSETYSFSQPQHF.

The chain has TRBV5-4 and TRBJ1-2; D is uncertain. V lost 2 bases and J 2 bases, leaving 7 bases between the germline ends. There are 13 residues in the CDR3. Germline lookup yields CDR1 SGHNT and CDR2 YYREEE (reference sequence). As DNA, the CDR3 is TGTGCCAGCAGCTTACCGGAGAACTATGGCTACACCTTC. Translation: CASSLPENYGYTF.

The chain joins TRBV21-1 to TRBJ2-7; the table calls TRBD2, which could not be checked here. TRBV21-1 is deemed a pseudogene. The CDR3 consists of 18 residues. CDR3 protein: CASSKVCRTRKTRYEQYF. The CDR3 coding sequence is TGTGCCAGCAGCAAAGTATGTAGGACTAGAAAAACTAGGTACGAGCAGTACTTC.

V gene TRBV7-9 combines with J gene TRBJ2-3; 9 nucleotides align to TRBD2. Trimming at V came to 4 bases and at J to 0 bases, leaving 11 bases not matched to a gene. Germline lookup yields CDR1 SEHNR and CDR2 FQNEAQ (reference sequence). CDR3 size: 18 residues. The CDR3 region is CASSYSSSGTLSTDTQYF. CDR3 sequence (DNA): TGTGCCAGCAGCTATTCGTCTAGCGGGACTCTAAGCACAGATACGCAGTATTTT.

V gene TRBV6-1 combines with J gene TRBJ1-1, with 7 bases identical to TRBD1. This CDR3 is 14 amino acids long. J was trimmed by 0 bases and V by 5 bases; bases with no gene match: 3. The V gene's germline CDR1 is MNHNS and CDR2 SASEGT. In DNA form, the CDR3 reads TGTGCCAGCAGTTTTACAGGGGTGAACACTGAAGCTTTCTTT. Translation gives CASSFTGVNTEAFF.

This chain connects TRBV7-9 to TRBJ2-7, with D perhaps matching TRBD1 or TRBD2 (5 bases each). V was cut by 0 bases and J by 5 bases, with 11 bases left in between. This CDR3 is 14 amino acids long. CDR1 is SEHNR, CDR2 FQNEAQ, per germline (reference sequence). This CDR3 reads CASSLAQGRDEQYF. In DNA form, the CDR3 reads TGTGCCAGCAGCTTAGCCCAGGGACGGGACGAGCAGTACTTC.

The rearrangement uses TRBV20-1 and TRBJ2-1; D is uncertain. V lost 3 bases to trimming and J lost 5 bases, with 5 bases between them. CDR3 size: 11 residues. The germline V gene has CDR1 DFQATT and CDR2 SNEGSKA (reference sequence). This CDR3 is CSASLNNEQFF. CDR3 DNA: TGCAGTGCTAGCCTGAACAATGAGCAGTTCTTC.

The rearrangement links TRBV7-8 to TRBJ2-7, with 10 nucleotides matching TRBD2. Losses at the gene ends were 0 bases for V and 2 bases for J; bases not matched to a gene: 4. Per the germline V gene, CDR1 is SGHVS and CDR2 is FQNEAQ. The length of the CDR3 is 16 residues. CDR3 sequence reads: CASSLAASGSTYEQYF. The CDR3 DNA follows: TGTGCCAGCAGCTTAGCGGCTAGCGGGAGCACCTACGAGCAGTACTTC.

This clone has only one observation. This chain uses TRBV7-2 with TRBJ2-1; 7 bases fit TRBD1. The trim removed 6 bases at V and 5 bases at J, leaving 10 bases unmatched. CDR1 is SGHTA and CDR2 is FQGNSA in the germline V gene. This CDR3 contains 15 residues. In DNA form, the CDR3 reads TGTGCCAGCAGGTACCGACCGACAGGGAACAATGAGCAGTTCTTC. This gives the protein CASRYRPTGNNEQFF.

The rearrangement joins TRBV7-9 to TRBJ2-7, with TRBD2 matching over 8 bases. This CDR3 region has 14 residues. The junction had 3 bases not matched to a gene; V was cut back by 5 bases and J by 0 bases. The germline CDR1 and CDR2 sequences are SEHNR and FQNEAQ (reference sequence). The CDR3 coding sequence is TGTGCCAGCAGCACGACTAGCGTCTCCTACGAGCAGTACTTC. This translates into CASSTTSVSYEQYF.

The J gene is TRBJ1-5, the V gene TRBV19; 8 bases align to TRBD1. The germline gives CDR1 LNHDA, CDR2 SQIVND (reference sequence). Germline trimming cut 4 bases from V and 6 bases from J; bases unmatched to any gene: 8. The CDR3 runs to 15 residues. The CDR3 coding sequence is TGTGCCAGTAGTAGGGGCCAGGGGGCAAGTCAGCCCCAGCATTTT. Its protein product is CASSRGQGASQPQHF.

This chain uses TRBV28 with TRBJ2-1, with 9 bases identical to TRBD1. This CDR3 comprises 16 residues. After removal of 6 bases from V and 0 bases from J, the junction contained 6 bases not matched to a gene. Germline lookup yields CDR1 MDHEN and CDR2 SYDVKM. CDR3 DNA: TGTGCCAGCAGCGGGGGACAGGGCAGCTCCTACAATGAGCAGTTCTTC. Translating it yields CASSGGQGSSYNEQFF.